The text below deals with one T cell receptor (beta chain). Its antigen remains unknown. This sample is drawn from a study of T cells in Graves' hyperthyroidism and ophthalmopathy. The CDR3 contains 14 residues. Trimming at V came to 2 bases and at J to 6 bases, leaving 7 bases not matched to a gene. Germline CDR1 GTSNPN, CDR2 SVGIG (reference sequence). RNA transcripts served as the template for amplifying TCR beta CDR3 regions. First-round RT-PCR targeting the TCR CDR3 was performed with the HTBI primer set. One entry per CDR3 protein results from TCRdb running MiXCR on the multiplex PCR reads. The data hold hundreds of thousands of distinct CDR3 sequences, with over 15% observed a single time. Exclusion criteria comprised uncontrolled infection, other autoimmune disease, pregnancy or lactation. Study-wide findings and caveats: Among clonotypes expanded in thyroid above 0.001, most were also found in blood.

V usage is TRBV30 and J usage is TRBJ2-3, with 8 positions matching TRBD2. The material sequenced was blood. The TCR was taken from a woman aged 18 to 35 with Graves' ophthalmopathy. The CDR3 DNA follows: TGTGCCTGGAGTAAAGCGGGGGCCGGGGATACGCAGTATTTT. It codes for CAWSKAGAGDTQYF.